This T cell receptor beta chain appears in the sequencing data of a study of T cells in Graves' hyperthyroidism and ophthalmopathy (dated by TCRdb to the late 2010s). In terms of the full investigation: To identify TCR V-J signatures that set the groups apart, the researchers used a discovery cohort of 100 patients, made up of roughly 45 with Graves' ophthalmopathy and some 56 with stable Graves' hyperthyroidism. Whether ophthalmopathy could be predicted prospectively was tested in an independent validation cohort made up of roughly 19 hyperthyroidism patients plus 17 patients who later progressed to ophthalmopathy. The roughly 100 discovery patients were randomly divided into training and test sets at a 7:3 ratio. The study also compared thyroid tissue and blood T-cell repertoires from five or six Graves' hyperthyroidism patients. Once sampling was done, hyperthyroidism patients were given methimazole at a starting dose of 30 mg daily, whereas ophthalmopathy patients were given high-dose intravenous methylprednisolone. The paper describes TCR Vbeta CDR3 sequencing of roughly 130 peripheral blood samples, made up of 43 ophthalmopathy patients, 70 to 75 hyperthyroidism patients and 17 progressor patients.

The research as a whole found: Most expanded thyroid clonotypes (frequency above 0.001) were also found in blood, which suggests that blood repertoires may mirror thyroid immune responses. Sample size was not statistically predetermined, and investigators were not blinded to group allocation. In cross-validation, a model built on a 13 V-J signature told ophthalmopathy apart from stable hyperthyroidism with just under 90% sensitivity and roughly 81% specificity, and in testing the same model reached 80%/75%. During validation, the model predicted progression to ophthalmopathy a median of around 6 months ahead of onset, with almost 71% sensitivity and about 75% specificity.

The TCR beta CDR3 regions were amplified from the RNA transcripts. The TCR CDR3 was subjected to a first round of RT-PCR using the HTBI primer set and the Qiagen OneStep RT-PCR kit. Libraries were constructed in a second round of multiplex PCR, after which size selection and purification were performed. Paired-end sequencing of the libraries was performed with 100 bp reads on an Illumina HiSeq2000. Processing in the source paper ran as follows. SOAPnuke was used to process the raw data, removing reads that contained adapters or uncalled bases, had a mean Phred below 15, or lacked an exact match to the constant primer or identifier. COPE v1.2.5 was used to merge the high-quality paired reads, and each unique nucleotide sequence was defined as a clonotype. Clonotypes were aligned to IMGT TRBV, TRBD and TRBJ reference segments using MiTCR v1.1. Only V-J combinations with frequency above 0.0001, covering about 99% of repertoires, were analysed. A TCS score was defined as the ratio between F50 (clonal expansion) and ExV (chaos), using BLOSUM62-based TCRdist between CDR3 peptides within each V-J. Welch's t-statistics and random forest reduced around 550 V-J features to 10 to 15, which were used in a naive Bayes classifier (R e1071). Thyroid-blood repertoire similarity was quantified with the Morisita-Horn index. TCRdb trimmed public reads at Q25 via fastp, called clones via MiXCR and kept in-frame beta chains. Rows are unified per CDR3 protein, each entry keeping the most common DNA and genes. These V and J calls rely on TCRdb rather than the paper's analysis. This sample lists roughly 570,000 distinct CDR3 sequences; under 60% were detected once. The ten largest make up more than 7.5% of the sample.

On this clonotype: This receptor's antigen is unknown. Base qualities are missing; no much larger clone stands one base away.

The junction carries 18 bases between V and J, which are trimmed by 2 bases and 7 bases respectively. The germline V gene yields SGHVS for CDR1 and FQNEAQ for CDR2. There are 16 amino acids in the CDR3, from cysteine to phenylalanine inclusive. This entry keeps only the CDR3 DNA: 48 bases, framed from base 1. Stable Graves' hyperthyroidism was defined as no progression to ophthalmopathy during 18 months of follow-up. Hyperthyroidism patients were aged 18 to 65 years and newly diagnosed, with disease duration of less than 2 months. Any patient with an uncontrolled infection, another autoimmune disease, pregnancy or lactation was excluded. Diagnoses relied on clinical symptoms, serum thyroxine and TRAb, thyroid ultrasound and orbital computed tomography. Trizol reagent was used to extract total RNA, and RNA quality was then checked on an Agilent 2100 Bioanalyzer.

The sequencing input was peripheral blood or thyroid tissue (not recorded which). Rearrangement joined TRBV7-8 to TRBJ2-1; the D region possibly corresponds to TRBD1 (5 bases align). The TCR comes from a woman younger than 30 with Graves' hyperthyroidism. The nucleotide sequence is TGTGCCAGCAGCTTAACGCTGGCAGGGTCAGGGAATGAGCAGTTCTTC. Its protein product is CASSLTLAGSGNEQFF. Beyond the CDR3, the reference TRBV7-8 and TRBJ2-1 genes provide the residues; the full variable domain reads: GAGVSQSPRYKVAKRGQDVALRCDPISGHVSLFWYQQALGQGPEFLTYFQNEAQLDKSGLPSDRFFAERPEGSVSTLKIQRTQQEDSAVYLCASSLTLAGSGNEQFFGPGTRLTVL.